This record concerns one TCR beta chain sequence. Libraries were prepared by immunoSEQ multiplex PCR; TCRdb keeps only in-frame clonotypes and omits some of them. Among some 9,900 clones, about two thirds were seen once, and the ten largest hold 24%. This CDR3 spans 14 amino acids. The V segment lost 2 bases and the J segment 5 bases; nucleotides outside the gene matches: 4. Germline assignment: CDR1 SGHDT and CDR2 YYEEEE. This record belongs to a study of CD4+ T cells in melanoma. The clonotype comes from a human donor with melanoma. The chain uses TRBV5-6 and TRBJ2-1; 7 positions agree with TRBD2. The sequencing sample was made of tumor tissue. The CDR3, as DNA: TGTGCCAGCAGCTTCGGGGGGTCTAACAATGAGCAGTTCTTC. It yields the protein CASSFGGSNNEQFF.